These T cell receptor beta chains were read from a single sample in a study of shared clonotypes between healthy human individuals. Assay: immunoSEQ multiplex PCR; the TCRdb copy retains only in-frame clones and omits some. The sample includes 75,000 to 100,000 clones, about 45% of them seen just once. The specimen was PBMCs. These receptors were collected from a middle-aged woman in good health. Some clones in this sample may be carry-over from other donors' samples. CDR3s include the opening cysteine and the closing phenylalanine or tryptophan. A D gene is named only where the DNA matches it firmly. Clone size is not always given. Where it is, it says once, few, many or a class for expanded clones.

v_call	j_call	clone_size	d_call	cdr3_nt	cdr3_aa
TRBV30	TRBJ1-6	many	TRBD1	TGTGCCTGGAGTGTAAACAGGGGTTCACCCCTCCACTTT	CAWSVNRGSPLHF
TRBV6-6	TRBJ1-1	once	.	TGTGCCAGCAGTCGCGACACAGGGTCCGACACTGAAGCTTTCTTT	CASSRDTGSDTEAFF
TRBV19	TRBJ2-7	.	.	TGTGCCAGTAGTATGGGCCAGGGGTTCTACGAGCAGTACTTC	CASSMGQGFYEQYF
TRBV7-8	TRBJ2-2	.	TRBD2	TGTGCCAGCAGCTTAGAACTAGCGGACGCGAACACCGGGGAGCTGTTTTTT	CASSLELADANTGELFF
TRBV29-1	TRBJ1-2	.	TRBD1	TGCAGCGTCCGAATCAGGGGGAACGGCTATGGCTACACCTTC	CSVRIRGNGYGYTF
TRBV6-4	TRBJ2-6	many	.	TGTGCCAGCAGTGACCCAGGGACTGGGGCCAACGTCCTGACTTTC	CASSDPGTGANVLTF
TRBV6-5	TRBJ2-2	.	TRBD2	TGTGCCAGCAGGACAGAGACTAGCAACACCGGGGAGCTGTTTTTT	CASRTETSNTGELFF
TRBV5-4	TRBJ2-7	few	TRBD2	TGTGCCAGCAGCCCAACGGGACTAGCGGGCGAGCAGTACTTC	CASSPTGLAGEQYF
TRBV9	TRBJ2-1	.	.	TGTGCCAGCAGCGTAGGGCCTGGGCCAGACAATGAGCAGTTCTTC	CASSVGPGPDNEQFF
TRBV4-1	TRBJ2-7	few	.	TGCGCCAGCAGCCACGCTTACAGGGTCGACTACGAGCAGTACTTC	CASSHAYRVDYEQYF
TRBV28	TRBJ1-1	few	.	TGTGCCAGCAGCCCGGGGGAGGCTGAAGCTTTCTTT	CASSPGEAEAFF
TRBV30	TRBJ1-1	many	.	TGTGCCGGGGCCCGATGGGGTAACACTGAAGCTTTCTTT	CAGARWGNTEAFF
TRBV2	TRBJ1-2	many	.	TGTGCCAGCAGTGAAGAGTCCTATGGCTACACCTTC	CASSEESYGYTF